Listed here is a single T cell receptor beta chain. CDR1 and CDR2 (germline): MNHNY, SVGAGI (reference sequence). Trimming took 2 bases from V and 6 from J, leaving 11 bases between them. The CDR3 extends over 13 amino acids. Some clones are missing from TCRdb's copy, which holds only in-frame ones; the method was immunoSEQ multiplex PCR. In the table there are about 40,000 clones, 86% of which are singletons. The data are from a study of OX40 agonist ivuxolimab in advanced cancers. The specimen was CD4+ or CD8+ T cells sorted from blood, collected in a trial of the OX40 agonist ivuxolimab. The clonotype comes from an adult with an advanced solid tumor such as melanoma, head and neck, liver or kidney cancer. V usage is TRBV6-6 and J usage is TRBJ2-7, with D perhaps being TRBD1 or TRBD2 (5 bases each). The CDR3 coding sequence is TGTGCCAGCAGTTACGAGGGGAGATCCGAGCAGTACTTC. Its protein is CASSYEGRSEQYF.